This entry lists 22 T cell receptor beta chains sequenced from one sample in a study of blood T cell repertoires in COVID-19. Sequencing used immunoSEQ multiplex PCR; TCRdb keeps in-frame clones, though not all of them. The table has 70,000 to 85,000 clones, about four fifths seen once. The sequenced material came from peripheral blood. All receptors derive from a man at least 80 years old with active or convalescent COVID-19.

This clone appeared once. The chain combines TRBV6-2 or TRBV6-3 with TRBJ2-7; 9 bases line up with TRBD2. The germline gives CDR1 MNHEY, CDR2 SVGEGT. V was clipped by 2 bases and J by 3 bases; unmatched bases: 8. The CDR3 runs to 16 residues. CDR3 DNA sequence: TGTGCCAGCAGTTACAGTCGCGGGGGGGACGTCTACGAGCAGTACTTC. Protein product: CASSYSRGGDVYEQYF.

CDR3 sequence reads: CASSQEPRTSGPSSYNEQFF. Written as DNA, the CDR3 is TGCGCCAGCAGCCAAGAGCCCCGGACTAGCGGGCCGAGCTCCTACAATGAGCAGTTCTTC. V and J are TRBV4-1 and TRBJ2-1; 11 bases match TRBD2. Trimming cost V 0 bases and J 0 bases; bases outside gene matches: 10. CDR1 and CDR2 (germline): MGHRA, YSYEKL. The CDR3 is 20 residues long.

V usage is TRBV5-5 and J usage is TRBJ2-1; 7 bases are a match to TRBD2. CDR1 is SGHKS, CDR2 YYEKEE, per germline (reference sequence). The trim removed 0 bases at V and 4 bases at J, leaving 4 bases unmatched. The CDR3 is 15 amino acids. The CDR3 sequence is CASSLGGSRYNEQFF. The CDR3 DNA sequence: TGTGCCAGCAGCTTGGGCGGGAGTAGGTACAATGAGCAGTTCTTC. Full variable domain (remainder filled in from reference TRBV5-5 and TRBJ2-1): DAGVTQSPTHLIKTRGQQVTLRCSPISGHKSVSWYQQVLGQGPQFIFQYYEKEERGRGNFPDRFSARQFPNYSSELNVNALLLGDSALYLCASSLGGSRYNEQFFGPGTRLTVL.

V usage is TRBV5-1 and J usage is TRBJ2-7, with D possibly TRBD1 on 6 matching bases. CDR1 is SGHRS and CDR2 is YFSETQ in the germline V gene. V dropped 0 bases and J dropped 3 bases, with 19 bases sitting between them. The CDR3 runs to 17 residues. The CDR3 DNA follows: TGCGCCAGCAGCTTGGGACAGGTGAGGGGAATTTACTACGAGCAGTACTTC. This translates into CASSLGQVRGIYYEQYF. The variable domain in full, with the rest retrieved from reference TRBV5-1 and TRBJ2-7, is KAGVTQTPRYLIKTRGQQVTLSCSPISGHRSVSWYQQTPGQGLQFLFEYFSETQRNKGNFPGRFSGRQFSNSRSEMNVSTLELGDSALYLCASSLGQVRGIYYEQYFGPGTRLTVT.

The rearrangement joins TRBV30 to TRBJ1-2; 8 bases align to TRBD1. Germline V gene data show CDR1 as GTSNPN and CDR2 as SVGIG (reference sequence). CDR3 length equals 13 residues. V gave up 4 bases and J gave up 4 bases; unmatched junction bases: 5. The CDR3 DNA follows: TGTGCCTGGAACGAACAGGGGGGCTATGGCTACACCTTC. This codes for CAWNEQGGYGYTF.

The chain joins TRBV6-2 or TRBV6-3 to TRBJ1-4; D is possibly TRBD1 (6 bases). CDR3 length: 17 residues. V was clipped by 5 bases and J by 5 bases, with 21 bases between them. CDR1 and CDR2 from the germline V gene are MNHEY and SVGEGT. This CDR3 reads CASSVSYWTATNEKLFF. The CDR3 DNA reads as TGTGCCAGCAGTGTATCGTACTGGACAGCGACAAATGAAAAACTGTTTTTT.

The chain is built from TRBV30 and TRBJ2-1; possibly TRBD1 for D (5 bases). The CDR3 runs to 11 residues. Germline CDR1 GTSNPN, CDR2 SVGIG (reference sequence). V was shortened by 5 bases and J by 12 bases, with 14 bases between the two germline ends. Here the CDR3 DNA reads TGTGCCTGGTCGGCCGGCCAGGGGCAGTTCTTC. It translates to CAWSAGQGQFF.

This clone has a handful of counts. The rearrangement joins TRBV5-1 to TRBJ1-4; no clear D. V lost 2 bases and J 4 bases, leaving 9 bases between the germline ends. CDR1 and CDR2 (germline): SGHRS, YFSETQ. This CDR3 is built from 14 residues. The CDR3 protein is CASSLSPSNEKLFF. The CDR3, as DNA: TGCGCCAGCAGCTTATCTCCCAGTAATGAAAAACTGTTTTTT.

This clone was detected only once. The chain recombines TRBV19 with TRBJ2-7, with 7 nucleotides matching TRBD1. Germline-derived CDR1 and CDR2 are LNHDA and SQIVND (reference sequence). The CDR3 contains 14 residues. With 3 bases clipped from V and 2 bases from J, the junction kept 4 bases outside the gene matches. This CDR3 reads CASSITGQPYEQYF. CDR3 coding DNA: TGTGCCAGTAGTATCACGGGACAGCCCTACGAGCAGTACTTC.

The chain has TRBV5-4 and TRBJ2-5; TRBD2 is a possible D gene (5 bases). Trimming took off 2 bases at V and 2 bases at J, with 16 bases between the two ends. CDR3 length: 16 residues. CDR1 is SGHNT, CDR2 YYREEE, per germline (reference sequence). This CDR3 is CASSLKRIRGQETQYF. CDR3 DNA sequence: TGTGCCAGCAGCTTAAAACGTATCCGGGGTCAAGAGACCCAGTACTTC.

V is TRBV4-1 and J is TRBJ1-1; 9 bases are shared with TRBD1. The junction had 1 base not matched to a gene; V was cut back by 4 bases and J by 4 bases. The CDR3 runs 13 residues. Germline values: CDR1 MGHRA, CDR2 YSYEKL. Written as DNA, the CDR3 is TGCGCCAGCAGCCTGGGACAGGGCACTGAAGCTTTCTTT. It codes for CASSLGQGTEAFF.

The chain couples TRBV18 to TRBJ1-1; no definite D call. Trimming took off 2 bases at V and 2 bases at J, with 12 bases between the two ends. The CDR3 extends over 15 amino acids. The germline V gene has CDR1 KGHSH and CDR2 LQKENI. Here the CDR3 DNA reads TGTGCCAGCTCACCAATACAAACCTCAAACACTGAAGCTTTCTTT. The encoded protein is CASSPIQTSNTEAFF.

The chain is built from TRBV18 and TRBJ2-2; tentatively, D is TRBD1 (6 bases). Trimming shortened V by 3 bases and J by 5 bases, and 13 bases separated the two germline ends. The CDR3 loop spans 15 amino acids. Germline V lookup: CDR1 KGHSH, CDR2 LQKENI. The CDR3 sequence: CASSPLQGKTGELFF. The CDR3 DNA reads as TGTGCCAGCTCACCTCTCCAGGGGAAGACCGGGGAGCTGTTTTTT.

The chain joins TRBV7-2 to TRBJ1-2; 8 bases are shared with TRBD1. The CDR3 is made up of 13 amino acids. The trim removed 6 bases at V and 4 bases at J, leaving 4 bases unmatched. Germline V gives CDR1 SGHTA, CDR2 FQGNSA. In DNA form, the CDR3 reads TGTGCCAGCAGTCACACAGGGGGCTATGGCTACACCTTC. It encodes CASSHTGGYGYTF.

The chain combines TRBV2 with TRBJ2-5, with 8 nucleotides matching TRBD1. This CDR3 spans 12 amino acids. Trimming at V came to 7 bases and at J to 3 bases, leaving 1 base not matched to a gene. Germline-derived CDR1 and CDR2 are SNHLY and FYNNEI. CDR3 sequence: CASTTGEETQYF. CDR3 sequence (DNA): TGTGCCAGCACGACAGGGGAAGAGACCCAGTACTTC.

The CDR3 loop reads CASSLRGSYNEQFF. CDR3 in DNA: TGTGCCAGCAGTCTTCGGGGCTCCTACAATGAGCAGTTCTTC. The chain joins TRBV9 to TRBJ2-1, with D tentatively TRBD2 (5 bases). There are 14 residues in the CDR3. Trimming took 5 bases from V and 0 from J, leaving 9 bases between them. Germline CDR1 reads SGDLS; CDR2 reads YYNGEE.

This chain uses TRBV2 with TRBJ2-7; TRBD1 matches 11 bases. The CDR3 length is 14 residues. V shed 6 bases, J shed 2 bases, and the junction held 3 bases outside the gene matches. Looked up from germline, CDR1 is SNHLY and CDR2 is FYNNEI. The CDR3 region is CASRGQGGPYEQYF. The CDR3, as DNA: TGTGCCAGCAGGGGACAGGGGGGACCCTACGAGCAGTACTTC.

The chain carries TRBV25-1 and TRBJ1-1, with a possible D match to TRBD1 (5 bases). Germline lookup yields CDR1 MGHDK and CDR2 SYGVNS. Trimming shortened V by 7 bases and J by 6 bases, and 12 bases separated the two germline ends. The CDR3 has 12 residues. The CDR3 sequence is CASTPGWPEAFF. As DNA, the CDR3 is TGTGCCAGCACCCCAGGGTGGCCTGAAGCTTTCTTT. Looking up the rest from reference TRBV25-1 and TRBJ1-1 gives the full variable domain: EADIYQTPRYLVIGTGKKITLECSQTMGHDKMYWYQQDPGMELHLIHYSYGVNSTEKGDLSSESTVSRIRTEHFPLTLESARPSHTSQYLCASTPGWPEAFFGQGTRLTVV.

This sequence joins TRBV15 and TRBJ1-4; 7 positions agree with TRBD1. V dropped 0 bases and J dropped 8; count of bases not matched to a gene: 6. The CDR3 runs to 15 residues. Germline loops: CDR1 LNHNV, CDR2 YYDKDF (reference sequence). This CDR3 reads CATSRDRGTEEKLFF. CDR3 nucleotide sequence: TGTGCCACCAGCAGAGATCGTGGGACAGAGGAAAAACTGTTTTTT.

The chain is built from TRBV19 and TRBJ1-6; D perhaps matches TRBD1 (5 bases). Germline V gives CDR1 LNHDA, CDR2 SQIVND (reference sequence). The CDR3 totals 19 residues. Trimming pared 2 bases from V and 9 bases from J, leaving 26 bases between. CDR3 bases: TGTGCCAGTAGTATATTATATGGGACCGTCGGCAACGGGGGTTCACCCCTCCACTTT. This translates into CASSILYGTVGNGGSPLHF.

For this clone: Relative to the germline gene, one junction end is altered; a read error may explain this. The rearrangement links TRBV5-1 to TRBJ2-1; D may be TRBD2 (7 bases). Germline V CDR1 and CDR2: SGHRS, YFSETQ. The CDR3 is 20 residues long. The CDR3 here is CARSLGGGGILRRPYNEQFF. The CDR3 nucleotides read TGCGCCCGCAGCTTGGGTGGGGGGGGCATCCTTCGAAGGCCCTACAATGAGCAGTTCTTC. The variable domain in full, completed from reference TRBV5-1 and TRBJ2-1, reads KAGVTQTPRYLIKTRGQQVTLSCSPISGHRSVSWYQQTPGQGLQFLFEYFSETQRNKGNFPGRFSGRQFSNSRSEMNVSTLELGDSALYLCARSLGGGGILRRPYNEQFFGPGTRLTVL.

The count of this clone is one. The rearrangement uses TRBV19 and TRBJ2-7, with D tentatively TRBD2 (5 bases). Trimming stripped 3 bases from V and 6 bases from J, with 18 bases between. This CDR3 has 15 residues. CDR1 is LNHDA, CDR2 SQIVND, per germline (reference sequence). In DNA, the CDR3 is TGTGCCAGTAGTATCACGAGGGCAGCGAGAGCCGAGCAGTACTTC. The encoded protein is CASSITRAARAEQYF.